This TCR beta chain was captured in a study of cytomegalovirus exposure and HLA in healthy donors. Sequenced by immunoSEQ multiplex PCR; TCRdb stores in-frame clones only, minus some. The sample has 200,000 to 300,000 clones, 90% seen once; the top ten hold 3% to 3.5%. With respect to this clone: Its specificity is not known.

The CDR3 extends over 13 amino acids. CDR1 MDHEN and CDR2 SYDVKM come from the germline V gene. V was pared by 6 bases and J by 6 bases, with 12 bases between. The study's findings and limits: The investigators catalogued 150 to 200 TCR beta chains as cytomegalovirus-associated.

The chain uses TRBV28 and TRBJ2-1; D call uncertain. This clonotype was sampled from a woman aged 30 to 39 in good health and CMV-seronegative. Sequenced: PBMCs. The CDR3: CASSQVRTNEQFF. In DNA, the CDR3 is TGTGCCAGCAGCCAAGTAAGGACCAATGAGCAGTTCTTC.